Below are 12 T cell receptor beta chains sequenced from a single sample in a study of Ad26.COV2.S vaccination and SARS-CoV-2 variants. Profiled with immunoSEQ multiplex PCR; TCRdb holds only in-frame clones, not every one. This repertoire shows about 97,000 clones, around 81% found once; its top ten account for 15% to 20%. Sample: peripheral blood, taken after recovery from COVID-19. These receptors were collected from a human donor who had recovered from COVID-19.

The chain links TRBV19 to TRBJ2-1; D possibly uses TRBD1 or TRBD2 (5 bases each). V gave up 1 base and J gave up 8 bases, with 9 bases separating them. Germline V CDR1 and CDR2: LNHDA, SQIVND (reference sequence). The CDR3 is made up of 13 amino acids. The CDR3 region has the DNA TGTGCCAGTAGTATAGTTCAGGGAGATGAGCAGTTCTTC. It specifies CASSIVQGDEQFF.

The CDR3 reads CASQGGSVNTEAFF. The CDR3, as DNA: TGCGCCAGCCAGGGGGGGTCCGTGAACACTGAAGCTTTCTTT. This chain connects TRBV10-1 to TRBJ1-1, with 7 bases identical to TRBD1. The ends lost 8 bases at V and 0 bases at J; junction bases unmatched: 6. CDR1 is WNHNN, CDR2 SYGVQD, per germline (reference sequence). The CDR3 contains 14 residues.

The CDR3 protein is CASSRTNTGELFF. CDR3 sequence (DNA): TGTGCCAGCAGCCGTACGAACACCGGGGAGCTGTTTTTT. This chain connects TRBV7-8 to TRBJ2-2; D not resolved. Trimming took off 5 bases at V and 0 bases at J, with 4 bases between the two ends. Germline CDR1 is SGHVS and CDR2 is FQNEAQ. The CDR3 runs to 13 residues. Full variable domain (rest looked up from reference TRBV7-8 and TRBJ2-2): GAGVSQSPRYKVAKRGQDVALRCDPISGHVSLFWYQQALGQGPEFLTYFQNEAQLDKSGLPSDRFFAERPEGSVSTLKIQRTQQEDSAVYLCASSRTNTGELFFGEGSRLTVL.

The chain combines TRBV5-1 with TRBJ2-1; 9 bases map to TRBD1. Germline V lookup: CDR1 SGHRS, CDR2 YFSETQ. With V trimmed by 0 bases and J by 6 bases, 7 bases remained unmatched. CDR3 length: 16 residues. The DNA for the CDR3 is TGCGCCAGCAGCTTGGCTCCGGGACAGGGTGCCAATGAGCAGTTCTTC. Residues: CASSLAPGQGANEQFF.

The V gene is TRBV7-2, the J gene TRBJ2-5; D is unclear. CDR1 and CDR2 from the germline V gene are SGHTA and FQGNSA. The germline V and J ends were trimmed by 5 bases and 4 bases, with 8 bases remaining between them. This CDR3 spans 12 amino acids. CDR3 nucleotides: TGTGCCAGCAGCCAAAGTCGAGAGACCCAGTACTTC. Protein sequence: CASSQSRETQYF. The variable domain in full, with the rest retrieved from reference TRBV7-2 and TRBJ2-5, is GAGVSQSPSNKVTEKGKDVELRCDPISGHTALYWYRQSLGQGLEFLIYFQGNSAPDKSGLPSDRFSAERTGGSVSTLTIQRTQQEDSAVYLCASSQSRETQYFGPGTRLLVL.

This chain uses TRBV10-1 with TRBJ2-5; TRBD2 aligns across 10 bases. This CDR3 region has 16 residues. V shed 4 bases, J shed 2 bases, and the junction held 7 bases outside the gene matches. CDR1 is WNHNN and CDR2 is SYGVQD in the germline V gene (reference sequence). The CDR3 DNA sequence: TGCGCCAGCAGTGGGGCTAGCGGGGGACCTCAAGAGACCCAGTACTTC. Translated, it gives CASSGASGGPQETQYF.

V usage is TRBV30 and J usage is TRBJ2-5; 8 nucleotides match TRBD1. The CDR3 consists of 15 residues. V shed 2 bases and J 5 bases; nucleotides not matched to a gene: 10. Germline V gives CDR1 GTSNPN, CDR2 SVGIG (reference sequence). Written as DNA, the CDR3 is TGTGCCTGGAGTCTTAGCAGGACAGGGTTGGAGACCCAGTACTTC. Amino acids: CAWSLSRTGLETQYF.

The chain uses TRBV12-3 or TRBV12-4 and TRBJ2-7; no clear D. This CDR3 is 12 amino acids long. Trimming took off 6 bases at V and 4 bases at J, with 10 bases between the two ends. CDR3 amino acids: CASSQSVYEQYF. CDR3 sequence (DNA): TGTGCCAGCAGCCAAAGTGTATACGAGCAGTACTTC.

The chain carries TRBV28 and TRBJ1-6, with D unresolved. V dropped 6 bases and J dropped 0 bases, with 12 bases sitting between them. This CDR3 has 16 amino acids. Germline V gene data show CDR1 as MDHEN and CDR2 as SYDVKM. The CDR3 nucleotides are TGTGCCAGCAGACAACGAGGGAGCTCCTATAATTCACCCCTCCACTTT. It codes for CASRQRGSSYNSPLHF.

V gene TRBV19 combines with J gene TRBJ2-3, with TRBD1 identical over 8 bases. Per germline, CDR1 LNHDA and CDR2 SQIVND (reference sequence). CDR3 size: 15 residues. V lost 6 bases to trimming and J lost 2 bases; unmatched junction nucleotides: 7. The CDR3 bases are TGTGCCAGTAGAAGGACAGGGATTTACACAGATACGCAGTATTTT. It encodes CASRRTGIYTDTQYF. Looking up the rest from reference TRBV19 and TRBJ2-3 gives the full variable domain: DGGITQSPKYLFRKEGQNVTLSCEQNLNHDAMYWYRQDPGQGLRLIYYSQIVNDFQKGDIAEGYSVSREKKESFPLTVTSAQKNPTAFYLCASRRTGIYTDTQYFGPGTRLTVL.

This chain joins TRBV5-6 and TRBJ2-7, with 8 bases matching TRBD2. The germline V gene encodes CDR1 SGHDT and CDR2 YYEEEE. There are 14 residues in the CDR3. V shed 5 bases and J 5 bases; nucleotides not matched to a gene: 9. The CDR3 is CASRTIAGIDEQYF. CDR3 bases: TGTGCCAGCAGGACCATAGCGGGGATCGACGAGCAGTACTTC.

The chain couples TRBV15 to TRBJ2-2, with a possible D match to TRBD2 (7 bases). The V end was cut by 0 bases, the J end by 6 bases, with 14 bases between. The germline gives CDR1 LNHNV, CDR2 YYDKDF (reference sequence). The CDR3 consists of 16 residues. CDR3 in DNA: TGTGCCACCAGCAGAGATCTGGGGGGGGCTTCCGGGGAGCTGTTTTTT. It codes for CATSRDLGGASGELFF. The full variable domain, rest sourced from reference TRBV15 and TRBJ2-2, is DAMVIQNPRYQVTQFGKPVTLSCSQTLNHNVMYWYQQKSSQAPKLLFHYYDKDFNNEADTPDNFQSRRPNTSFCFLDIRSPGLGDTAMYLCATSRDLGGASGELFFGEGSRLTVL.